A selection of T cell receptor beta chains follows, all from one sample in a study of cytomegalovirus exposure and HLA in healthy donors. Generated by immunoSEQ multiplex PCR, the TCRdb table keeps only in-frame clones and is missing some. Counted here are roughly 150,000 clones, roughly 82% occurring once; the ten biggest clones make up about 5%. Sequencing used PBMCs. These receptors were collected from a man in his thirties or forties in good health and CMV-seropositive. The CDR3 runs from the conserved cysteine through the conserved F or W. The order of the fields is J gene, D gene, clone size, V gene, CDR3 length, CDR3 protein, CDR3 DNA. The D gene is left open where the match is weak. Rows give clone size only sometimes, using once, few, many, or a class for an expanded clone.

TRBJ1-4 TRBD1 - TRBV5-6 19 CASSILTGTGVPVGEKLFF TGTGCCAGCAGCATACTCACCGGGACAGGCGTTCCCGTAGGAGAAAAACTGTTTTTT
TRBJ1-4 TRBD1 - TRBV7-8 15 CASSNTGTANEKLFF TGTGCCAGCAGCAATACAGGGACAGCTAATGAAAAACTGTTTTTT
TRBJ2-7 TRBD1 once TRBV18 14 CASSETGESYEQYF TGTGCCAGCTCAGAGACAGGGGAGTCCTACGAGCAGTACTTC
TRBJ2-5 - - TRBV28 13 CASSRDSEETQYF TGTGCCAGCAGCCGGGACTCAGAAGAGACCCAGTACTTC
TRBJ1-1 TRBD1 - TRBV5-6 12 CASSFGQGEAFF TGTGCCAGCAGCTTCGGACAGGGTGAAGCTTTCTTT
TRBJ1-1 TRBD1 - TRBV7-8 15 CASSFRTGGSAEAFF TGTGCCAGCAGCTTTAGAACAGGGGGTTCGGCTGAAGCTTTCTTT
TRBJ1-3 - - TRBV5-1 15 CASSPRQDSGNTIYF TGCGCCAGCAGCCCAAGACAGGACTCTGGAAACACCATATATTTT
TRBJ2-5 TRBD2 - TRBV9 15 CASSVAGGLIGTQYF TGTGCCAGCAGCGTAGCGGGAGGGTTGATTGGGACCCAGTACTTC
TRBJ1-1 - - TRBV28 13 CASSPTGKTEAFF TGTGCCAGCAGTCCCACGGGAAAAACTGAAGCTTTCTTT
TRBJ1-2 TRBD1 - TRBV7-9 14 CASSLEQGGYGYTF TGTGCCAGCAGCTTAGAACAGGGGGGCTATGGCTACACCTTC
TRBJ2-7 TRBD2 - TRBV2 16 CASSEALAGGFDEQYF TGTGCCAGCAGTGAAGCACTAGCGGGGGGGTTCGACGAGCAGTACTTC
TRBJ2-7 - - TRBV6-5 15 CASSLTATNSYEQYF TGTGCCAGCAGTTTAACTGCTACCAACTCCTACGAGCAGTACTTC
TRBJ1-6 - - TRBV21-1 15 CASSIRRGDNSPLHF TGTGCCAGCAGCATCCGCCGGGGAGATAATTCACCCCTCCACTTT
TRBJ2-7 TRBD1 - TRBV7-9 15 CASSQGTVPTYEQYF TGTGCCAGCAGCCAAGGGACAGTACCGACCTACGAGCAGTACTTC
TRBJ2-4 TRBD2 - TRBV19 13 CASSIRGEDIQYF TGTGCCAGTAGTATACGGGGGGAGGACATTCAGTACTTC
TRBJ2-7 TRBD2 - TRBV7-2 16 CASSLDGAGVPYEQYF TGTGCCAGCAGCTTAGACGGGGCGGGAGTTCCCTACGAGCAGTACTTC
TRBJ2-7 TRBD2 - TRBV30 14 CAWSGGLAAYEQYF TGTGCCTGGAGTGGTGGACTAGCGGCATACGAGCAGTACTTC
TRBJ2-1 TRBD2 - TRBV5-1 17 CASSLAGLAGGVDEQFF TGCGCCAGCAGCTTGGCGGGGCTAGCGGGAGGAGTGGATGAGCAGTTCTTC
TRBJ2-1 TRBD1 - TRBV7-7 15 CASSADRGSYNEQFF TGTGCCAGCAGCGCGGACAGGGGATCCTACAATGAGCAGTTCTTC
TRBJ1-5 - - TRBV9 13 CASSVGANQPQHF TGTGCCAGCAGCGTAGGGGCAAATCAGCCCCAGCATTTT
TRBJ1-1 - once TRBV5-1 12 CASSFTGAEAFF TGCGCCAGCAGCTTTACAGGCGCCGAAGCTTTCTTT
TRBJ1-5 - - TRBV27 13 CASSFFSGGPQHF TGTGCCAGCAGTTTCTTCTCCGGGGGGCCCCAGCATTTT
TRBJ2-5 - once TRBV29-1 11 CSVARGETQYF TGCAGCGTTGCAAGGGGGGAGACCCAGTACTTC
TRBJ1-2 TRBD1 - TRBV14 12 CASSEQGVGYTF TGTGCCAGCAGCGAACAGGGGGTCGGCTACACCTTC
TRBJ1-5 TRBD1 few TRBV28 15 CASSFTGASNQPQHF TGTGCCAGCAGTTTTACAGGGGCAAGCAATCAGCCCCAGCATTTT
TRBJ2-1 - - TRBV29-1 13 CSVGGSSYNEQFF TGCAGCGTTGGCGGAAGCTCCTACAATGAGCAGTTCTTC
TRBJ2-7 TRBD2 - TRBV9 16 CASSVGGAGGTYEQYF TGTGCCAGCAGCGTAGGAGGGGCGGGGGGAACCTACGAGCAGTACTTC
TRBJ1-5 TRBD1 once TRBV6-5 15 CASSPGGRGNQPQHF TGTGCCAGCAGTCCAGGGGGTCGAGGGAATCAGCCCCAGCATTTT